The entry below gives a single T cell receptor beta chain sequence along with its context. TCRdb's copy holds only in-frame clones and misses some; the assay was immunoSEQ multiplex PCR. This repertoire shows approximately 73,000 clones, more than 80% found once; its top ten account for approximately 2.5%. The sample is drawn from a study of OX40 agonist ivuxolimab in advanced cancers. The receptor comes from an adult with an advanced solid tumor such as melanoma, head and neck, liver or kidney cancer. The sequencing used CD4+ or CD8+ T cells sorted from blood, collected in a trial of the OX40 agonist ivuxolimab.

DNA for the CDR3: TGTGCCAGCAGCGTCAGCGGGGGGGCCGGCACAGATACGCAGTATTTT. It is translated as CASSVSGGAGTDTQYF. The genes are TRBV9 and TRBJ2-3; 10 nucleotides agree with TRBD2. Germline-derived CDR1 and CDR2 are SGDLS and YYNGEE. V was clipped by 2 bases and J by 1 base; unmatched bases: 4. The CDR3 is made up of 16 amino acids. Full variable domain (outside the CDR3, taken from reference TRBV9 and TRBJ2-3): DSGVTQTPKHLITATGQRVTLRCSPRSGDLSVYWYQQSLDQGLQFLIQYYNGEERAKGNILERFSAQQFPDLHSELNLSSLELGDSALYFCASSVSGGAGTDTQYFGPGTRLTVL.